The 15 T cell receptor beta chains below were found in one sample sequenced in a study of blood T cell repertoires in COVID-19. TCRdb's table, derived via immunoSEQ multiplex PCR, lists solely in-frame clones and lacks some. The sample lists 140,000 to 150,000 clones; just under 85% were seen once. What was sequenced was peripheral blood. The origin of the receptors is a woman in her thirties or forties with active or convalescent COVID-19.

This clone occurred once. This sequence joins TRBV19 and TRBJ1-6; D uncertain. Germline CDR1 is LNHDA and CDR2 is SQIVND (reference sequence). Trimming shortened V by 7 bases and J by 3 bases, and 10 bases separated the two germline ends. CDR3 length equals 14 residues. CDR3 coding DNA: TGTGCCAGTACCCTCCGGGACTATAATTCACCCCTCCACTTT. Translated, it gives CASTLRDYNSPLHF.

The chain recombines TRBV2 with TRBJ2-1; unclear D gene. Trimming took 8 bases from V and 4 from J, leaving 9 bases between them. The CDR3 consists of 12 residues. Germline CDR1 SNHLY, CDR2 FYNNEI. This CDR3 reads CASEAVYNEQFF. The CDR3, as DNA: TGTGCCAGCGAAGCCGTATACAATGAGCAGTTCTTC.

The chain employs TRBV28 and TRBJ1-5; D ambiguous. Trimming took 3 bases from V and 5 from J, leaving 11 bases between them. CDR3 length: 14 residues. Looked up from germline, CDR1 is MDHEN and CDR2 is SYDVKM. The CDR3, as DNA: TGTGCCAGCAGTTTCTCCGGGGTCTATCAGCCCCAGCATTTT. Translating gives CASSFSGVYQPQHF.

The J gene is TRBJ2-7, the V gene TRBV9; TRBD1 is a possible D gene (6 bases). Germline lookup yields CDR1 SGDLS and CDR2 YYNGEE. V shed 2 bases and J shed 6 bases, with 18 bases lying between them. The CDR3 is 15 amino acids. CDR3 loop: CASSVGGQGRFEQYF. The CDR3 DNA is TGTGCCAGCAGCGTGGGCGGGCAGGGGCGCTTCGAGCAGTACTTC.

The chain combines TRBV19 with TRBJ1-2, with 7 bases aligning to TRBD1. V lost 8 bases to trimming and J lost 1 base; unmatched junction nucleotides: 16. In germline, CDR1 is LNHDA, CDR2 SQIVND (reference sequence). The CDR3 has 17 amino acids. In DNA form, the CDR3 reads TGTGCCAGTGGTCCCCGCCCAGGGACAGCTTTTAACTATGGCTACACCTTC. Translated: CASGPRPGTAFNYGYTF.

The chain carries TRBV28 and TRBJ1-2, with a weak D call TRBD1 (6 bases). Trimming pared 6 bases from V and 4 bases from J, leaving 18 bases between. Germline V lookup: CDR1 MDHEN, CDR2 SYDVKM. CDR3 length: 15 amino acids. The CDR3: CASRGASRGLYGYTF. Written as DNA, the CDR3 is TGTGCCAGCAGAGGCGCCTCCAGGGGCCTCTATGGCTACACCTTC.

This clone was found once. This rearrangement joins TRBV29-1 to TRBJ2-3; 12 nucleotides match TRBD1. V lost 5 bases to trimming and J lost 6 bases; unmatched junction nucleotides: 9. This CDR3 contains 15 residues. Germline V gene sequence: CDR1 SQVTM, CDR2 ANQGSEA. As DNA, the CDR3 is TGCAGCGTTCAAAGGGACAGGGGGCGACTGGATACGCAGTATTTT. As protein: CSVQRDRGRLDTQYF.

V is TRBV12-3 or TRBV12-4 and J is TRBJ1-1, with D possibly TRBD1 on 6 matching bases. The CDR3 is made up of 11 amino acids. Between the trimmed V and J ends, which lost 7 bases and 14 bases, there was a span of 17 bases. CDR3 protein: CASIRYRDTFF. The CDR3 DNA is TGTGCCAGCATACGTTATCGGGACACCTTCTTT.

CDR3 coding DNA: TGTGCCAGCAGCTTAGTGGGTAGCGGGAGTTCCGACGAGCAGTACTTC. Amino acids: CASSLVGSGSSDEQYF. The chain carries TRBV7-9 and TRBJ2-7; 9 nucleotides agree with TRBD2. This CDR3 contains 16 residues. J gave up 5 bases and V 1 base, and 9 bases lay outside the gene matches. From germline, CDR1 is SEHNR and CDR2 FQNEAQ (reference sequence). The variable domain in full, with the rest retrieved from reference TRBV7-9 and TRBJ2-7, is DTGVSQNPRHKITKRGQNVTFRCDPISEHNRLYWYRQTLGQGPEFLTYFQNEAQLEKSRLLSDRFSAERPKGSFSTLEIQRTEQGDSAMYLCASSLVGSGSSDEQYFGPGTRLTVT.

V and J are TRBV5-1 and TRBJ2-3, with a weak D call TRBD2 (6 bases). The CDR3 is 16 residues long. Per the germline V gene, CDR1 is SGHRS and CDR2 is YFSETQ. The V end was cut by 6 bases, the J end by 3 bases, with 20 bases between. This chain's CDR3 is CASKNHHGGRTDTQYF. As DNA, the CDR3 is TGCGCCAGCAAGAATCACCACGGGGGTAGGACAGATACGCAGTATTTT.

This clone was counted once. The J gene is TRBJ2-4, the V gene TRBV3-1 (or the pseudogene TRBV3-2); D might be TRBD2 (7 bases). This CDR3 comprises 15 residues. The V and J ends lost 3 bases and 2 bases respectively, with 11 bases between them. The germline V gene has CDR1 LGHDT and CDR2 YNNKEL (reference sequence). In DNA, the CDR3 is TGTGCCAGCAGCCAGGGGGGGCGATCCAAAAACATTCAGTACTTC. Translating gives CASSQGGRSKNIQYF.

This clone was counted once. The genes are TRBV5-5 and TRBJ2-7, with D possibly TRBD1 on 5 matching bases. Per the germline V gene, CDR1 is SGHKS and CDR2 is YYEKEE (reference sequence). CDR3 length: 13 amino acids. V was clipped by 3 bases and J by 6 bases, with 13 bases between them. CDR3 loop: CASSWGRTSEQYF. DNA for the CDR3: TGTGCCAGCAGCTGGGGCAGGACGAGCGAGCAGTACTTC. The full variable domain, rest sourced from reference TRBV5-5 and TRBJ2-7, is DAGVTQSPTHLIKTRGQQVTLRCSPISGHKSVSWYQQVLGQGPQFIFQYYEKEERGRGNFPDRFSARQFPNYSSELNVNALLLGDSALYLCASSWGRTSEQYFGPGTRLTVT.

The J gene is TRBJ1-5, the V gene TRBV10-2, with D unclear. V dropped 5 bases and J dropped 5 bases, with 13 bases sitting between them. Germline CDR1 WSHSY, CDR2 SAAADI. The CDR3 contains 14 residues. CDR3: CASSRGRTDQPQHF. In nucleotides, the CDR3 is TGCGCCAGCAGTCGTGGGAGGACTGATCAGCCCCAGCATTTT.

The CDR3 protein is CASSKRFGQAVNTEAFF. The DNA of the CDR3 is TGTGCCAGCAGCAAACGGTTTGGACAGGCGGTGAACACTGAAGCTTTCTTT. The chain joins TRBV21-1 to TRBJ1-1; no DNA check was done on the table's D call, TRBD1. TRBV21-1 represents a pseudogene. The CDR3 has 17 amino acids.

The chain couples TRBV4-1 to TRBJ1-1, with unresolved D. Germline loops: CDR1 MGHRA, CDR2 YSYEKL. The CDR3 sequence is 13 residues long. Trimming took 0 bases from V and 7 from J, leaving 9 bases between them. As DNA, the CDR3 is TGCGCCAGCAGCCAAGATCGGGTCAGTGAAGCTTTCTTT. Its protein product is CASSQDRVSEAFF.